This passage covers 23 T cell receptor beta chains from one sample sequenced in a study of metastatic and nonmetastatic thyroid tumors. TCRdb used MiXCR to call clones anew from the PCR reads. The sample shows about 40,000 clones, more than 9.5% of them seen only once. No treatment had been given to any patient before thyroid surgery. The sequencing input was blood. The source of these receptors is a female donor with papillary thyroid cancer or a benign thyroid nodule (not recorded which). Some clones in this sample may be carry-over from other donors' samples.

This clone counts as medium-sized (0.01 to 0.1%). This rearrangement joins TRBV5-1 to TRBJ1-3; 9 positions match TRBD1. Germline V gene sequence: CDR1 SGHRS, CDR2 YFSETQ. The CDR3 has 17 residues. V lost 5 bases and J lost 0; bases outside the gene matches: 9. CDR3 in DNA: TGCGCCAGCAGTAACGGGGACAGGGCAGGCTCTGGAAACACCATATATTTT. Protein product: CASSNGDRAGSGNTIYF.

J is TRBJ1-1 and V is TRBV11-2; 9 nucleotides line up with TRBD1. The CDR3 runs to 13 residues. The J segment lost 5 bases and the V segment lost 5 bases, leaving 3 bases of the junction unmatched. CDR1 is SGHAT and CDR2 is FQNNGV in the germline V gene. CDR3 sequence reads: CASSPGTGTEAFF. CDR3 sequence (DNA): TGTGCCAGCAGCCCCGGGACAGGGACTGAAGCTTTCTTT.

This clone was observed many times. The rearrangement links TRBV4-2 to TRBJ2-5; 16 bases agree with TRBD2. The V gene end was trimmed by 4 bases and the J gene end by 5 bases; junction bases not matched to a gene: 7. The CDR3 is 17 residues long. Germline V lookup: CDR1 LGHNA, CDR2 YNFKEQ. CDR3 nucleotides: TGTGCCAGCAGCCCGGGACTAGCGGGAGGGGCTCAGGAGACCCAGTACTTC. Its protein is CASSPGLAGGAQETQYF.

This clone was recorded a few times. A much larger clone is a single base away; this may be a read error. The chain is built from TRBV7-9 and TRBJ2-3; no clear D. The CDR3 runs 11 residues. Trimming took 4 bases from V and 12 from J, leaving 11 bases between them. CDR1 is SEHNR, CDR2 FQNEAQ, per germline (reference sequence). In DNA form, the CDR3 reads TGTGCCAGCAGCTCGGTCCCCCCCCAGTATTTT. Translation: CASSSVPPQYF.

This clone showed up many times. CDR3 in DNA: TGTGCCAGCAGCTCTGGACAGGGGAGCTCCTACAATGAGCAGTTCTTC. This translates into CASSSGQGSSYNEQFF. The V gene is TRBV7-8, the J gene TRBJ2-1, with 9 positions matching TRBD1. Losses at the gene ends were 4 bases for V and 0 bases for J; bases not matched to a gene: 4. The CDR3 runs 16 residues. CDR1 is SGHVS, CDR2 FQNEAQ, per germline.

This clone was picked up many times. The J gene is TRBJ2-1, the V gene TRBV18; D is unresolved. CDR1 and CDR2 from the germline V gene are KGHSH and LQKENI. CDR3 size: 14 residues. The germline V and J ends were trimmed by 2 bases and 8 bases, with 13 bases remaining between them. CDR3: CASSPGANNDEQFF. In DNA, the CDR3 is TGTGCCAGCTCACCAGGAGCAAATAACGATGAGCAGTTCTTC.

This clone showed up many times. CDR3 in amino acids: CATSRDRTGSSEQYF. In DNA, the CDR3 is TGTGCCACCAGCAGAGACCGGACAGGGAGTTCCGAGCAGTACTTC. V and J are TRBV15 and TRBJ2-7; 8 bases align to TRBD1. The germline V gene encodes CDR1 LNHNV and CDR2 YYDKDF (reference sequence). The CDR3 contains 15 residues. V shed 0 bases, J shed 6 bases, and the junction held 7 bases outside the gene matches.

The CDR3 bases are TGTGCTATCTCTCCGGGACTAGCCTACAATGAGCAGTTCTTC. Translating gives CAISPGLAYNEQFF. The chain uses TRBV18 and TRBJ2-1; 8 bases agree with TRBD2. This CDR3 is 14 amino acids long. Germline V CDR1 and CDR2: KGHSH, LQKENI.

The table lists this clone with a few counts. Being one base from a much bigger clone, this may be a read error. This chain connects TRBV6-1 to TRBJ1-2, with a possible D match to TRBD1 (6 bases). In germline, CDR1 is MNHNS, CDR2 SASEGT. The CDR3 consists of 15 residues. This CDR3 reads CASSPLETGGYGYNF. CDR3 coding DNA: TGTGCCAGCAGCCCACTGGAGACGGGGGGCTATGGCTACAACTTC.

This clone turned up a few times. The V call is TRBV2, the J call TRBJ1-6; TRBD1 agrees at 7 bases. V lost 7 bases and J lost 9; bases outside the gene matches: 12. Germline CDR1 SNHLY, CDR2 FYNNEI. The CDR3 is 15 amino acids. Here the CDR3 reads CASIYQGVVTSPLHF. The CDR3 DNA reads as TGTGCCAGCATTTATCAGGGGGTAGTGACTTCACCCCTCCACTTT.

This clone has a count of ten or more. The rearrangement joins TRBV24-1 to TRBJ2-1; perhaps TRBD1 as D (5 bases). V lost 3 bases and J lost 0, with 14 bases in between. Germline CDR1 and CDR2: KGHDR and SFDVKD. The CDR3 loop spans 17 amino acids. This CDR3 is CATSDTLRGTSYNEQFF. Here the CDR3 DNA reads TGTGCCACCAGTGATACTCTTAGGGGTACCTCCTACAATGAGCAGTTCTTC.

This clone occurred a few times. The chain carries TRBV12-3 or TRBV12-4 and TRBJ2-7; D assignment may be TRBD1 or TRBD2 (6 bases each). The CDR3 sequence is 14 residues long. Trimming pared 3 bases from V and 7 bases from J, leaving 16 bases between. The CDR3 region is CASSFGGGSVEQYF. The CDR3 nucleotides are TGTGCCAGCAGTTTTGGAGGGGGGTCTGTTGAGCAGTACTTC.

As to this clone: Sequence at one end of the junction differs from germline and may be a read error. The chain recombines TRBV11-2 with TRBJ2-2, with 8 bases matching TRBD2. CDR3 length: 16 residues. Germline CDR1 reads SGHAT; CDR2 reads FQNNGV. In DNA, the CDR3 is TGTGCCAGCATCTATACCTTAGCGGGGAACACCGGTGAGCTGTTTTTT. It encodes CASIYTLAGNTGELFF.

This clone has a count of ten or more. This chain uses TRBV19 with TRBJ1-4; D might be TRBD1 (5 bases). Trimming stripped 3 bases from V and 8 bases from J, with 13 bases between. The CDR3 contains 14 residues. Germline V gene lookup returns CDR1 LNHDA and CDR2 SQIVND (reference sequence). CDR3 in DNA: TGTGCCAGTAGTATTGCCGGGGGTGAAGAAAAACTGTTTTTT. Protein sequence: CASSIAGGEEKLFF.

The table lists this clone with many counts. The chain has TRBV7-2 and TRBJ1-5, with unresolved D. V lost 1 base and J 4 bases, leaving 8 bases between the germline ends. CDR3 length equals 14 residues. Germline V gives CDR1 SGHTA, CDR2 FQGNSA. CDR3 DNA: TGTGCCAGCAGCTTAGTGGGGATGAATCAGCCCCAGCATTTT. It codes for CASSLVGMNQPQHF.

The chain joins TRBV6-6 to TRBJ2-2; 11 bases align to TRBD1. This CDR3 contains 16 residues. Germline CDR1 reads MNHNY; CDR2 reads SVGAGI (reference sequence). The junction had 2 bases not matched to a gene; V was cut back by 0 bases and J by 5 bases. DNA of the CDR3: TGTGCCAGCAGTTACTCCGGGACAGGGGGTACCGGGGAGCTGTTTTTT. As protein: CASSYSGTGGTGELFF.

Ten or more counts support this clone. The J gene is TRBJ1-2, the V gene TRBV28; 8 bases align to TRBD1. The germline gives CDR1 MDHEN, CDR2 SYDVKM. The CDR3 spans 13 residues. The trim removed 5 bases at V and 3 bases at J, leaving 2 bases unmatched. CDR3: CASSLTGDYGYTF. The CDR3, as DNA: TGTGCCAGCAGTCTGACAGGGGACTATGGCTACACCTTC.

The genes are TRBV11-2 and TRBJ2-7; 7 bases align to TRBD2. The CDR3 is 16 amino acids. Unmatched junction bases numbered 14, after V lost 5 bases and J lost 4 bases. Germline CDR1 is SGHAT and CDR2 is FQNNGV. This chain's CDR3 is CASSAWGGAWPYEQYF. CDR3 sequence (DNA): TGTGCCAGCAGCGCGTGGGGGGGTGCTTGGCCATACGAGCAGTACTTC.

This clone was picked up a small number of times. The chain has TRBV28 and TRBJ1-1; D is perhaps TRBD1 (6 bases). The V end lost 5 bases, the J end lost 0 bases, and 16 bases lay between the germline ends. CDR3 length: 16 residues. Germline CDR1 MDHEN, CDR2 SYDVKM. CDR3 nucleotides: TGTGCCAGCAGTACCCCACAGGGAGGGATGAACACTGAAGCTTTCTTT. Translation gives CASSTPQGGMNTEAFF.

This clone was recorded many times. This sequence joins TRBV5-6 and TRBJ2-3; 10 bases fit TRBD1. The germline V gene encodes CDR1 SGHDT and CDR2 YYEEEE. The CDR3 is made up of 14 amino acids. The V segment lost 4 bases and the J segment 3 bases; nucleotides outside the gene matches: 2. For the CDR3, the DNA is TGTGCCAGCAGCCCGGGACAGGGGACAGATACGCAGTATTTT. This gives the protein CASSPGQGTDTQYF.

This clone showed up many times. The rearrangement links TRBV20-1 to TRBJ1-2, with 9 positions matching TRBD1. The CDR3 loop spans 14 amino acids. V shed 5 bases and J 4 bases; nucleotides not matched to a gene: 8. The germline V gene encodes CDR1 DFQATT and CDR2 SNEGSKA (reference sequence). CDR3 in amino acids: CSAAGTGSSYGYTF. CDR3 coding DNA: TGCAGTGCTGCCGGGACAGGGAGTAGCTATGGCTACACCTTC.

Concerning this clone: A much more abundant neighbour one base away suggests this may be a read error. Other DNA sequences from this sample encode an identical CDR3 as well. DNA of the CDR3: TGTGCCAGCAGCTTAGATCTCGGCACTACAGGCGAAAACATTCAGTACTTC. Amino acid sequence: CASSLDLGTTGENIQYF. The J gene is TRBJ2-4, the V gene TRBV7-9; the D gene is possibly TRBD1 (5 bases). Germline assignment: CDR1 SEHNR and CDR2 FQNEAQ (reference sequence). Trimming stripped 1 base from V and 5 bases from J, with 18 bases between. CDR3 length equals 17 residues.

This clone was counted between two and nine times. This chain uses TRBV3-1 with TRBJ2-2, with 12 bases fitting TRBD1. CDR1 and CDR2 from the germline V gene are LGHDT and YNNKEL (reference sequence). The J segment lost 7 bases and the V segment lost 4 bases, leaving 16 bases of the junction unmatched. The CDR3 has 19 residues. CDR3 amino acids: CASSLGRDRGLASIGELFF. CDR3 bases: TGTGCCAGCAGCCTCGGCCGGGACAGGGGGCTAGCGAGCATCGGGGAGCTGTTTTTT.